This TCR beta chain was sequenced during a study of OX40 agonist ivuxolimab in advanced cancers. The overall study: Partial responses were observed in three patients, of whom one had hepatocellular carcinoma and two had cutaneous melanoma. Whole-study findings and limits: Expanded clones were, on average, more numerous among CD8+ T cells than CD4+. What antigens the expanded peripheral T cells recognized was never established.

Blood specimens came from baseline, cycle 4 day 1, and cycle 7 day 1. About this clone itself: Its antigen remains unidentified.

The assay was immunoSEQ multiplex PCR, and TCRdb's table has in-frame clones only and misses some. The table lists about 58,000 clones, approximately 88% of them singletons, with approximately 3.5% in the top ten. This CDR3 contains 13 residues. Germline V gives CDR1 GTSNPN, CDR2 SVGIG (reference sequence). V gave up 5 bases and J gave up 4 bases, with 14 bases separating them. The source material was CD4+ or CD8+ T cells sorted from blood, sampled in a trial of the OX40 agonist ivuxolimab. The origin of this receptor is an adult with an advanced solid tumor such as melanoma, head and neck, liver or kidney cancer. The rearrangement uses TRBV30 and TRBJ2-5, with D maybe TRBD2 (5 bases). In DNA, the CDR3 is TGTGCCTGGGGTGGACTTAACCGAGAGACCCAGTACTTC. It specifies CAWGGLNRETQYF.